The 17 T cell receptor beta chains below were found in one sample sequenced in a study of identical twins. TCRdb independently ran MiXCR on the 5' RACE reads; one entry per CDR3 protein. The sample records 420,000 or so distinct CDR3 sequences, around 18% being singletons. The sample consisted of naive T cells sorted from blood. All receptors come from a man in his fifties in good health.

At least ten counts were recorded for this clonotype. The chain's CDR3 is CASSLKMDTEAFF. CDR3 DNA: TGTGCCAGCAGCTTAAAGATGGACACTGAAGCTTTCTTT. The chain employs TRBV7-9 and TRBJ1-1; D remains ambiguous. The CDR3 length is 13 residues. V was shortened by 2 bases and J by 3 bases, with 7 bases between the two germline ends. Germline V gene lookup returns CDR1 SEHNR and CDR2 FQNEAQ (reference sequence).

CDR3 DNA sequence: TGCGCCAGCAGACAAACCGAGACAGGGACCTACGAGCAGTACTTC. Translation gives CASRQTETGTYEQYF. The chain is built from TRBV4-1 and TRBJ2-7; 7 bases agree with TRBD1. The CDR3 covers 15 residues. Losses at the gene ends were 6 bases for V and 2 bases for J; bases not matched to a gene: 10. Germline V gives CDR1 MGHRA, CDR2 YSYEKL.

The chain employs TRBV5-5 and TRBJ1-1; the match to TRBD1 covers 11 bases. CDR1 and CDR2 (germline): SGHKS, YYEKEE (reference sequence). The CDR3 has 15 residues. The junction had 6 bases not matched to a gene; V was cut back by 4 bases and J by 4 bases. The CDR3 DNA follows: TGTGCCAGCAGCGCCCCCGGGACAGGGGGCACTGAAGCTTTCTTT. Residues: CASSAPGTGGTEAFF.

The chain uses TRBV4-1 and TRBJ2-1, with TRBD2 matching 8 bases. The V segment lost 0 bases and the J segment 4 bases; nucleotides outside the gene matches: 11. CDR3 length equals 18 residues. CDR1 and CDR2 (germline): MGHRA, YSYEKL. CDR3 sequence reads: CASSQEGAGGTLYNEQFF. CDR3 sequence (DNA): TGCGCCAGCAGCCAAGAAGGGGCGGGGGGCACCTTATACAATGAGCAGTTCTTC.

This chain links TRBV4-1 with TRBJ2-7; TRBD1 is a possible D gene (6 bases). Trimming stripped 3 bases from V and 0 bases from J, with 18 bases between. The CDR3 extends over 17 amino acids. Per germline, CDR1 MGHRA and CDR2 YSYEKL. CDR3 coding DNA: TGCGCCAGCAGCCACCTCCGAGGGGGTTCCTTCTCCTACGAGCAGTACTTC. As protein: CASSHLRGGSFSYEQYF.

This clonotype has a single count. A read error may explain this, as a much larger clone is one base away. The gene calls are TRBV15 and TRBJ2-1; possibly TRBD2 for D (6 bases). V shed 1 base and J shed 7 bases, with 14 bases lying between them. Germline V gene sequence: CDR1 LNHNV, CDR2 YYDKDF (reference sequence). The CDR3 runs to 15 residues. The CDR3, as DNA: TGTGCCACCAGCAGAGGGCCTAGCGCGGGGAATGAGCAGTTCTTC. It translates to CATSRGPSAGNEQFF.

This clonotype was seen more than once but under ten times. The chain combines TRBV6-2 or TRBV6-3 with TRBJ1-1; the D gene is possibly TRBD1 (5 bases). Trimming cost V 10 bases and J 1 base, with 19 bases left between them. The germline V gene encodes CDR1 MNHEY and CDR2 SVGEGT. CDR3 length: 15 amino acids. DNA for the CDR3: TGTGCCACCAATGAGTTGGGGCTGGGGAACACTGAAGCTTTCTTT. Its translation is CATNELGLGNTEAFF.

This clonotype was counted only a few times. The V and J genes are TRBV12-3 or TRBV12-4 and TRBJ2-7, with D possibly TRBD1 on 5 matching bases. The V and J ends lost 0 bases and 6 bases respectively, with 15 bases between them. The length of the CDR3 is 15 residues. This CDR3 reads CASSLALYGQGEQYF. The CDR3 bases are TGTGCCAGCAGTTTAGCGCTTTATGGGCAGGGCGAGCAGTACTTC.

This clonotype was found a few times. The chain couples TRBV12-3 or TRBV12-4 to TRBJ2-7, with D possibly TRBD1 on 6 matching bases. CDR3 length: 12 residues. The germline V and J ends were trimmed by 6 bases and 6 bases, with 12 bases remaining between them. In nucleotides, the CDR3 is TGTGCCAGCAGATTACAGGGTTCCGAGCAGTACTTC. This sequence encodes CASRLQGSEQYF.

This clonotype was recorded at least ten times. The chain uses TRBV10-3 and TRBJ2-3, with D maybe TRBD1 (6 bases). This CDR3 region has 14 residues. The V end lost 8 bases, the J end lost 0 bases, and 12 bases lay between the germline ends. In germline, CDR1 is ENHRY, CDR2 SYGVKD. This CDR3 reads CAIGQFSSTDTQYF. CDR3 in DNA: TGTGCCATCGGACAGTTCTCTAGCACAGATACGCAGTATTTT.

This clonotype was counted many times. V usage is TRBV7-3 and J usage is TRBJ2-3; 7 bases are a match to TRBD2. Germline values: CDR1 SGHTA, CDR2 FQGTGA. The CDR3 spans 18 residues. Trimming at V came to 1 base and at J to 5 bases, leaving 15 bases not matched to a gene. Written as DNA, the CDR3 is TGTGCCAGCAGCTTAAAGGGCTTTCGCGGGAGAGGACAAGATACGCAGTATTTT. Its protein product is CASSLKGFRGRGQDTQYF.

The chain is built from TRBV6-5 and TRBJ2-2; D gene uncertain. Germline V CDR1 and CDR2: MNHEY, SVGAGI. The CDR3 extends over 13 amino acids. The V and J ends lost 2 bases and 8 bases respectively, with 9 bases between them. The CDR3 DNA is TGTGCCAGCAGTTACGACGACGGGGGGGAGCTGTTTTTT. It translates to CASSYDDGGELFF.

This clonotype has only a few counts. This sequence joins TRBV6-5 and TRBJ2-5, with 10 bases that match TRBD2. Trimming at V came to 0 bases and at J to 5 bases, leaving 6 bases not matched to a gene. Germline CDR1 MNHEY, CDR2 SVGAGI. The length of the CDR3 is 16 residues. The chain's CDR3 is CASSYSSGRAGETQYF. In nucleotides, the CDR3 is TGTGCCAGCAGTTACTCCAGCGGGAGGGCCGGGGAGACCCAGTACTTC.

This clonotype was observed at least ten times. The J gene is TRBJ2-5, the V gene TRBV27, with TRBD1 as a possible D gene (7 bases). V lost 6 bases and J lost 3, with 20 bases in between. This CDR3 comprises 16 residues. From germline, CDR1 is MNHEY and CDR2 SMNVEV (reference sequence). CDR3 DNA sequence: TGTGCCAGCAGCCGCGGGACAGTTGTGGGAAAAGAGACCCAGTACTTC. It translates to CASSRGTVVGKETQYF.

This clonotype was seen many times. The V gene is TRBV28, the J gene TRBJ2-1; unclear D gene. The V gene lost 3 bases and the J gene lost 3 bases, with 15 bases spanning the gap. The length of the CDR3 is 16 residues. The germline CDR1 and CDR2 sequences are MDHEN and SYDVKM. Here the CDR3 DNA reads TGTGCCAGCAGTTTGGGCCGATCTTACGTCTACAATGAGCAGTTCTTC. Its translation: CASSLGRSYVYNEQFF. Drawing the rest from reference TRBV28 and TRBJ2-1, the complete variable domain is DVKVTQSSRYLVKRTGEKVFLECVQDMDHENMFWYRQDPGLGLRLIYFSYDVKMKEKGDIPEGYSVSREKKERFSLILESASTNQTSMYLCASSLGRSYVYNEQFFGPGTRLTVL.

The sample holds a few counts of this clonotype. This chain's CDR3 is CASSQASLGNEQFF. The DNA for the CDR3 is TGTGCCAGCAGCCAAGCTAGCTTGGGGAATGAGCAGTTCTTC. This chain links TRBV4-2 with TRBJ2-1, with a possible D match to TRBD2 (5 bases). Per germline, CDR1 LGHNA and CDR2 YNFKEQ. The CDR3 contains 14 residues. V gave up 1 base and J gave up 7 bases, with 11 bases separating them.

Many counts were recorded for this clonotype. The rearrangement uses TRBV18 and TRBJ1-3, with 8 bases that match TRBD1. J gave up 0 bases and V 3 bases, and 4 bases lay outside the gene matches. Germline CDR1 and CDR2: KGHSH and LQKENI. This CDR3 spans 16 amino acids. CDR3 DNA: TGTGCCAGCTCACCGGGACAGGCTTACTCTGGAAACACCATATATTTT. Protein: CASSPGQAYSGNTIYF. Drawing the rest from reference TRBV18 and TRBJ1-3, the complete variable domain is NAGVMQNPRHLVRRRGQEARLRCSPMKGHSHVYWYRQLPEEGLKFMVYLQKENIIDESGMPKERFSAEFPKEGPSILRIQQVVRGDSAAYFCASSPGQAYSGNTIYFGEGSWLTVV.